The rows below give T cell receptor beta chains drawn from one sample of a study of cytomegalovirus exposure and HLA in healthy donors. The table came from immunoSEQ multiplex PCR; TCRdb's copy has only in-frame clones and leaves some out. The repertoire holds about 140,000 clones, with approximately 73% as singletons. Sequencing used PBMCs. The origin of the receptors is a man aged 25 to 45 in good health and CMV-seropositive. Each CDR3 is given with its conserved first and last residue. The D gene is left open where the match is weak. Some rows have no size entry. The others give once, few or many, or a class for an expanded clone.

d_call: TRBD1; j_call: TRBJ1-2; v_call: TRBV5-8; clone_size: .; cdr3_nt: TGTGCCAGCAGCTACGGACAGGGGGTGACCTATGGCTACACCTTC; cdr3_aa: CASSYGQGVTYGYTF
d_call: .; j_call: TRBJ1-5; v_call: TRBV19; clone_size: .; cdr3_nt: TGTGCCAGTAGTTTCGACAGACTCAATCAGCCCCAGCATTTT; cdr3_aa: CASSFDRLNQPQHF
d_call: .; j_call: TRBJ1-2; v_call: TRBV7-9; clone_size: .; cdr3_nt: TGTGCCAGCAGCTTACCCCAAGGGGCAGCGAATAACTATGGCTACACCTTC; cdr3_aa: CASSLPQGAANNYGYTF
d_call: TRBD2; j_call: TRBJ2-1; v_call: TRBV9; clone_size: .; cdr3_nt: TGTGCCAGCAGCTGGACTAGCGGTACACAGACTGACTACAATGAGCAGTTCTTC; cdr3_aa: CASSWTSGTQTDYNEQFF
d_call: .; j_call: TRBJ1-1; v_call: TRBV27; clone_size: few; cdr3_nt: TGTGCCAGCAGGCCTTCTTGGCGGAAGAACACTGAAGCTTTCTTT; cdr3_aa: CASRPSWRKNTEAFF
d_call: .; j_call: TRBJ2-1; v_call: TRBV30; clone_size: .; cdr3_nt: TGTGCCTGGAGCGAACGGGGTAGTCCCCTTTTCGCCTACAATGAGCAGTTCTTC; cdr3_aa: CAWSERGSPLFAYNEQFF
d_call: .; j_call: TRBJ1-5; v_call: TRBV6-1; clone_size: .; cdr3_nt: TGTGCCAGCAGTGAGGGAATCGGGGGGACTAATCAGCCCCAGCATTTT; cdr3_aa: CASSEGIGGTNQPQHF
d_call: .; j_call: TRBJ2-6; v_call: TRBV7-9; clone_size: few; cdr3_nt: TGTGCCAGCAGCTTAGCGACGAGGGCTGGGGCCAACGTCCTGACTTTC; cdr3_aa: CASSLATRAGANVLTF
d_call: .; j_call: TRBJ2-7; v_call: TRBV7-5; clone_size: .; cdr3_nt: TGTGCCAGAAGCACCCTACGAGGGAACGAGCAGTACTTC; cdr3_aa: CARSTLRGNEQYF
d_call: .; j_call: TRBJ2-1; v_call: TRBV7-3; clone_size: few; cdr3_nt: TGTGCCAGCAGCTTACAAGGAGGTGAGCAGTTCTTC; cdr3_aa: CASSLQGGEQFF
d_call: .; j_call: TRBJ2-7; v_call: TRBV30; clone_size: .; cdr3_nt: TGTGCCTGGAGATCTACAGGCACCTACGAGCAGTACTTC; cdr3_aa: CAWRSTGTYEQYF
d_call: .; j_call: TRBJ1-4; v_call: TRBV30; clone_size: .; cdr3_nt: TGTGCCGGAGTGGGACTAAACGAAAAACTGTTTTTT; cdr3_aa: CAGVGLNEKLFF
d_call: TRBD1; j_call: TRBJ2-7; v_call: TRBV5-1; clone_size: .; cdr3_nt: TGCGCCAGCGGCCCGGGACAGGGCATCCACGAGCAGTACTTC; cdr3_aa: CASGPGQGIHEQYF
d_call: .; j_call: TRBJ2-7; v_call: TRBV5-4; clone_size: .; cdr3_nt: TGTGCCAGCAGACGAACAGGGGGGGACTACGAGCAGTACTTC; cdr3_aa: CASRRTGGDYEQYF
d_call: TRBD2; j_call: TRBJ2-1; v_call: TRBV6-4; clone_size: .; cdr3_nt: TGTGCCAGCAGTGAGCGGGAGACGAATGAGCAGTTCTTC; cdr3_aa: CASSERETNEQFF
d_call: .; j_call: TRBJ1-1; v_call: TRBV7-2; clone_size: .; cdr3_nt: TGTGCCAGCAGCCAACAGGGTGTGAACACTGAAGCTTTCTTT; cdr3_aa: CASSQQGVNTEAFF
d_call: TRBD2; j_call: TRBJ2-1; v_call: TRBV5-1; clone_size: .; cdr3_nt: TGCGCCAGCAGCTTTACCGTACTAGCGGGAGGAATAGATGAGCAGTTCTTC; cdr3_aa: CASSFTVLAGGIDEQFF
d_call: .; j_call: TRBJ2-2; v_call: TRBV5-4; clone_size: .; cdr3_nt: TGTGCCAGCAGCCATAAAGGGGCGGTGAACACCGGGGAGCTGTTTTTT; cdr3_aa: CASSHKGAVNTGELFF
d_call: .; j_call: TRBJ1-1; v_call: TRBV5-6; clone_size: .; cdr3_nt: TGTGCCAGCAGCCACCGGGAGGGATTCCCTGAAGCTTTCTTT; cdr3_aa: CASSHREGFPEAFF
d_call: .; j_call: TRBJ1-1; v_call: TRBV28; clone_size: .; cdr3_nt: TGTGCCTACCGGGGAAGCAACACTGAAGCTTTCTTT; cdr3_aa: CAYRGSNTEAFF
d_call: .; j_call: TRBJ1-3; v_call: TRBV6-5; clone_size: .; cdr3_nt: TGTGCCAGCAGGGCGGGGCCCGGAAACACCATATATTTT; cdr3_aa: CASRAGPGNTIYF
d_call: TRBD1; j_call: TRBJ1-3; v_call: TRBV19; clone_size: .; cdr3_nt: TGTGCCAGACCACCAATTGGGACAGCAGCGATCTCTGGAAACACCATATATTTT; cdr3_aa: CARPPIGTAAISGNTIYF
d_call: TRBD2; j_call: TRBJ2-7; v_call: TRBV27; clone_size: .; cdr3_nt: TGTGCCAGCAGTTTCCGCAGGGGGTTGACTAGCGGGAGAGAACCCAAGCAGTACTTC; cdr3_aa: CASSFRRGLTSGREPKQYF
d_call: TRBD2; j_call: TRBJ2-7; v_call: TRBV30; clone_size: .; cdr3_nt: TGTGCCTGGCTAGCGGGATCCTACGAGCAGTACTTC; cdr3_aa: CAWLAGSYEQYF
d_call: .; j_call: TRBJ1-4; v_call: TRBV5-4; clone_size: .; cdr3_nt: TGTGCCAGCAGCTTTGTCTCCGAAAAACTGTTTTTT; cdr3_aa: CASSFVSEKLFF
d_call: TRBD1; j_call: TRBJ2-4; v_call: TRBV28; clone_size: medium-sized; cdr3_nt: TGTGCCAGCAGCCAGACAGGGTACATTCAGTACTTC; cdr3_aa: CASSQTGYIQYF
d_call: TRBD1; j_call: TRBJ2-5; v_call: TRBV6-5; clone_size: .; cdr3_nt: TGTGCCAGCAGGGGGACAGCGCTCCAAGAGACCCAGTACTTC; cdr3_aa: CASRGTALQETQYF
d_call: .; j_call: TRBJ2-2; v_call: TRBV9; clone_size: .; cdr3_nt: TGTGCCAGCAGCGTAGCGGACACCGGGGAGCTGTTTTTT; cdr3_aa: CASSVADTGELFF
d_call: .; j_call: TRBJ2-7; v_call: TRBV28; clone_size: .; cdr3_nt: TGTGCCAGCAGTACAGGGTTACGATACGAGCAGTACTTC; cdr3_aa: CASSTGLRYEQYF
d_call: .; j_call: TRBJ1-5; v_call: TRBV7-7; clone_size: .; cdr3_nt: TGTGCTAGCAGCTTAGCGAAGGGGCAGCCCCAGCATTTT; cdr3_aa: CASSLAKGQPQHF
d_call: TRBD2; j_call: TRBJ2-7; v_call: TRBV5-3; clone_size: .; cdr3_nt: TGTGCCAGAAGCTGGGGGGGGGTATACGAGCAGTACTTC; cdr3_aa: CARSWGGVYEQYF
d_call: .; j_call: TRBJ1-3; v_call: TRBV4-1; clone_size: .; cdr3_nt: TGCGCCAGCAGCCTGGGGCAAGGTACAGATTTAAACACCATATATTTT; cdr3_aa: CASSLGQGTDLNTIYF